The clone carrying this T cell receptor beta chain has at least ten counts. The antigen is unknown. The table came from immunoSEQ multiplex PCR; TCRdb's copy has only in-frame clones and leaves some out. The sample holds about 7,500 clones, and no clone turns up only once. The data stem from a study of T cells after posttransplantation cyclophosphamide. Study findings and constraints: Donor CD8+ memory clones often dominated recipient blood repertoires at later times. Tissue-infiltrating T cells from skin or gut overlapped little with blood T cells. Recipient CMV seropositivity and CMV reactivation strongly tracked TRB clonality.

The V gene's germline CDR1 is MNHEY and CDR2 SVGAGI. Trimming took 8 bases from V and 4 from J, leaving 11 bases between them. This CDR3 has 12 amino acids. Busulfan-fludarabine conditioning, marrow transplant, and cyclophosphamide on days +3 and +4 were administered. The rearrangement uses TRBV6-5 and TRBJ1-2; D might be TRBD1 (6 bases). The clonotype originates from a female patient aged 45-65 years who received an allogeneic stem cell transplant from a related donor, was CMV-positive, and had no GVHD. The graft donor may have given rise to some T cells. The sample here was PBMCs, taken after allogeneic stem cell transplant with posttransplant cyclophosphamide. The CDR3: CASAGGSYGYTF. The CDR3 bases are TGTGCCAGCGCGGGGGGCTCCTATGGCTACACCTTC.